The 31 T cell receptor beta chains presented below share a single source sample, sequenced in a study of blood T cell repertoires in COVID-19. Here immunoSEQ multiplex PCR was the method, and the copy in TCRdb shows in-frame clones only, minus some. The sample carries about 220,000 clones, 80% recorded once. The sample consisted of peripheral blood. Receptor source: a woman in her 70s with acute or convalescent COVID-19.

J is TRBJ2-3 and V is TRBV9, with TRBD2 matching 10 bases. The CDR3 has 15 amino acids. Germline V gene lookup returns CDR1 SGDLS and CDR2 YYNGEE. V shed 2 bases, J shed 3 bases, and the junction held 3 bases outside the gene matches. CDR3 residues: CASSVGTSETDTQYF. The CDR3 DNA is TGTGCCAGCAGCGTGGGGACTAGCGAAACAGATACGCAGTATTTT.

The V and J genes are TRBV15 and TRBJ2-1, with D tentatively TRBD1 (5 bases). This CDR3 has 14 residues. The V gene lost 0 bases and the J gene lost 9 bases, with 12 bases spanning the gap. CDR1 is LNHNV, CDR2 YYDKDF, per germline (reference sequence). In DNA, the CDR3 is TGTGCCACCAGCAGAGATAAGGGGTGGGGTGAGCAGTTCTTC. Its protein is CATSRDKGWGEQFF.

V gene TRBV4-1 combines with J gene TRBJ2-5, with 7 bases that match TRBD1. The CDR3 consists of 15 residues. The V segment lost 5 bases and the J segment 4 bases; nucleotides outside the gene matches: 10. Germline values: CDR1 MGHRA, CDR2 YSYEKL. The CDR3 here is CASSRDGTEGETQYF. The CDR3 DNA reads TGCGCCAGCAGCAGAGACGGGACAGAAGGAGAGACCCAGTACTTC.

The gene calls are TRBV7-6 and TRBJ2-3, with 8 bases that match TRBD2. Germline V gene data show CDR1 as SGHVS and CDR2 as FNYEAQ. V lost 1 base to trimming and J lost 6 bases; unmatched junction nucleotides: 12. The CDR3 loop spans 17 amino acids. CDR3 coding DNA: TGTGCCAGCAGCTTAGAACCCGCCCGGGCTAGCGGGGATACGCAGTATTTT. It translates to CASSLEPARASGDTQYF.

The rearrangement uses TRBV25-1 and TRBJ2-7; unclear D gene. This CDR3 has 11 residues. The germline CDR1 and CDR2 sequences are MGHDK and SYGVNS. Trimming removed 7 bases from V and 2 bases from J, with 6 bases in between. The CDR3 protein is CASIWPYEQYV. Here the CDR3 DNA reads TGTGCCAGCATTTGGCCCTACGAGCAGTACGTC.

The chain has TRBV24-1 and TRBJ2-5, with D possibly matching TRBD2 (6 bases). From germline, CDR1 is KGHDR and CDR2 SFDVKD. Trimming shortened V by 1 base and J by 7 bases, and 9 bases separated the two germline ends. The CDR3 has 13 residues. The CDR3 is CATSDFVGGTQYF. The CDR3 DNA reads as TGTGCCACCAGTGATTTTGTCGGGGGGACCCAGTACTTC.

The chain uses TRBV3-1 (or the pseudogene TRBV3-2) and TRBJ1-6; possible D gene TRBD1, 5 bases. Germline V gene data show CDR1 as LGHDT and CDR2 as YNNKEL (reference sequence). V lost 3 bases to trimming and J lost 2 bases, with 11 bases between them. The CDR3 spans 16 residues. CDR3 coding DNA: TGTGCCAGCAGCCATTCAGGGTCCACCTATAATTCACCCCTCCACTTT. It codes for CASSHSGSTYNSPLHF.

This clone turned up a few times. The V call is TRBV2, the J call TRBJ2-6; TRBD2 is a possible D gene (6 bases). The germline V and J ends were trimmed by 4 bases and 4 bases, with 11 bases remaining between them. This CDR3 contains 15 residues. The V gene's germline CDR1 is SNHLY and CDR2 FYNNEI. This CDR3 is CASSGQGRGANVLTF. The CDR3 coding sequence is TGTGCCAGCAGTGGTCAAGGGAGGGGGGCCAACGTCCTGACTTTC.

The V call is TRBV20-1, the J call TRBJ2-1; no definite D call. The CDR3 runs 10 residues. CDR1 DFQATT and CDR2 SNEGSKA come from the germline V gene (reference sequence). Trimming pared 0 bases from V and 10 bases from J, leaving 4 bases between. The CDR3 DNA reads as TGCAGTGCTAGAGATGTAGAGCAGTTCTTC. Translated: CSARDVEQFF.

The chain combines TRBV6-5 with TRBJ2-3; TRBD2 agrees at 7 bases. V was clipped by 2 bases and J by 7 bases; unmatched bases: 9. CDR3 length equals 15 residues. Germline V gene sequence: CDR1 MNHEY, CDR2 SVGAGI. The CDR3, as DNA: TGTGCCAGCAGTTACGGGAGCGGGGTATTGAATACGCAGTATTTT. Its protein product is CASSYGSGVLNTQYF.

In DNA form, the CDR3 reads TGTGCCAGTAGGGGAACAGGGACAGGGGGTAGGGGGACTCAGCCCCAGCATTTT. Residues: CASRGTGTGGRGTQPQHF. The chain carries TRBV19 and TRBJ1-5; TRBD1 matches at 11 bases. CDR3 length equals 18 residues. CDR1 is LNHDA, CDR2 SQIVND, per germline (reference sequence). V lost 6 bases to trimming and J lost 6 bases; unmatched junction nucleotides: 16.

CDR3 loop: CASSFRVAGTDTQYF. The DNA of the CDR3 is TGTGCCAGCAGCTTTCGGGTAGCTGGCACAGATACGCAGTATTTT. The chain links TRBV7-2 to TRBJ2-3; D is undetermined. V shed 3 bases and J shed 1 base, with 11 bases lying between them. This CDR3 is built from 15 residues. The germline CDR1 and CDR2 sequences are SGHTA and FQGNSA.

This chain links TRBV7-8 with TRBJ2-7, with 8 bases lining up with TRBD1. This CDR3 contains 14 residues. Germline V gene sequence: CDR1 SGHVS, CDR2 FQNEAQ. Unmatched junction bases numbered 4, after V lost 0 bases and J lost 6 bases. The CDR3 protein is CASSLAGQGGEQYF. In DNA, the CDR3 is TGTGCCAGCAGCTTAGCTGGACAGGGTGGCGAGCAGTACTTC.

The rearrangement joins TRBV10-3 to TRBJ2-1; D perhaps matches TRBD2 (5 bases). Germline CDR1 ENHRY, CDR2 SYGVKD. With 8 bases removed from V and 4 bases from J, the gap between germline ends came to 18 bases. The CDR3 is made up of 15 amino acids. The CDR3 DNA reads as TGTGCCATCTTTCCCGGAGGTTCTAATTACAATGAGCAGTTCTTC. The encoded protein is CAIFPGGSNYNEQFF.

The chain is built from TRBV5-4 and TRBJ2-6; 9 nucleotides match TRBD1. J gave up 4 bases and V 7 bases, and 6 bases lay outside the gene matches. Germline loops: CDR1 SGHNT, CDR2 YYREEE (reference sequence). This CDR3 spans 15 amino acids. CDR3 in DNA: TGTGCCAGCCATAACAGGGGGCCGGGGGCCAACGTCCTGACTTTC. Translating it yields CASHNRGPGANVLTF.

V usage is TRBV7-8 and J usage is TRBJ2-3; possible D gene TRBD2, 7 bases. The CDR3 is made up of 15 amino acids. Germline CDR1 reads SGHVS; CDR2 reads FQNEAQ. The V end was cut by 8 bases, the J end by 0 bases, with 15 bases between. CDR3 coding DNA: TGTGCCAGCGCCCGCGGGGGCGCAAGCACAGATACGCAGTATTTT. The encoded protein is CASARGGASTDTQYF.

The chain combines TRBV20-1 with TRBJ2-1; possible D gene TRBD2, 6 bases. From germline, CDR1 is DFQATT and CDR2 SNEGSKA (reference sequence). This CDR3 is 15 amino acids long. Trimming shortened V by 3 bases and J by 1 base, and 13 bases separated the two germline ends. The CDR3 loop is CSASGAGFSYNEQFF. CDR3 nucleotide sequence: TGCAGTGCTAGTGGAGCGGGTTTTTCCTACAATGAGCAGTTCTTC.

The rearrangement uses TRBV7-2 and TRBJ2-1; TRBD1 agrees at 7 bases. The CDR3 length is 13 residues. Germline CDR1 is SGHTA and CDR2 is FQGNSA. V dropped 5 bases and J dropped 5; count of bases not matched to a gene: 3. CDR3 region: CASSLDRDNEQFF. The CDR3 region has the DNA TGTGCCAGCAGCCTTGACAGGGACAATGAGCAGTTCTTC.

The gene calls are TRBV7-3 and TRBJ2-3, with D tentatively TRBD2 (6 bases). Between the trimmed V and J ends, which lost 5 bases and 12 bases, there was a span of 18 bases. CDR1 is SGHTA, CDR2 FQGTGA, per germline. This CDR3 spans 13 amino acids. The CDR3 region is CASSPLTQGLQYF. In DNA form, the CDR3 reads TGTGCCAGCAGCCCCCTTACTCAGGGACTCCAGTATTTT. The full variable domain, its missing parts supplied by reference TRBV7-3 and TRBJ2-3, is GAGVSQTPSNKVTEKGKYVELRCDPISGHTALYWYRQSLGQGPEFLIYFQGTGAADDSGLPNDRFFAVRPEGSVSTLKIQRTERGDSAVYLCASSPLTQGLQYFGPGTRLTVL.

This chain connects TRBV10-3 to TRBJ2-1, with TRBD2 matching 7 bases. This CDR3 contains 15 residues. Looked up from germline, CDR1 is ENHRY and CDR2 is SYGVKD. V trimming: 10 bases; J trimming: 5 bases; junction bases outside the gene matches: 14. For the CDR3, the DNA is TGTGCCACTCGAGGGGAGCGGGGATACAACAATGAGCAGTTCTTC. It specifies CATRGERGYNNEQFF.

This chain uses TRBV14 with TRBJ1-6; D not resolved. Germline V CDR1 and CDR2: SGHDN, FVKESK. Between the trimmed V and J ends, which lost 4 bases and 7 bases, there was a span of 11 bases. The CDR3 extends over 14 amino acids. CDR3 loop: CASSLGRLNSPLHF. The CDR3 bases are TGTGCCAGCAGCCTTGGGAGGCTCAATTCACCCCTCCACTTT.

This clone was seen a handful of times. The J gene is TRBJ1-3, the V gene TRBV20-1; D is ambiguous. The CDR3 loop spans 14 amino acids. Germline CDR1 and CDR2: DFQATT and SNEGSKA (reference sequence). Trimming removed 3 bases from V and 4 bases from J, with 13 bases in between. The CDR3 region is CSASSREAGNTIYF. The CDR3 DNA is TGCAGTGCTAGTTCGAGGGAAGCGGGAAACACCATATATTTT.

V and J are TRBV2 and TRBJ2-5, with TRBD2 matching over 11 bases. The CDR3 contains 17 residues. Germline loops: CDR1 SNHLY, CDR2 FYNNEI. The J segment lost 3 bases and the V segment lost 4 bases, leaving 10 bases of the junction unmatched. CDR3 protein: CASSVRSLAGAKETQYF. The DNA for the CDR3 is TGTGCCAGCAGTGTGAGGTCACTAGCGGGGGCAAAAGAGACCCAGTACTTC. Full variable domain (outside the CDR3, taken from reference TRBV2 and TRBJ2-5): EPEVTQTPSHQVTQMGQEVILRCVPISNHLYFYWYRQILGQKVEFLVSFYNNEISEKSEIFDDQFSVERPDGSNFTLKIRSTKLEDSAMYFCASSVRSLAGAKETQYFGPGTRLLVL.

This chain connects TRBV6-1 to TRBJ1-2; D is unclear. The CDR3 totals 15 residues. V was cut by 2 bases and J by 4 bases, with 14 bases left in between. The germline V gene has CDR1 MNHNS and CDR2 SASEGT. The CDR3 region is CASSERVGGSYGYTF. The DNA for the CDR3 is TGTGCCAGCAGTGAAAGGGTAGGAGGGTCCTATGGCTACACCTTC.

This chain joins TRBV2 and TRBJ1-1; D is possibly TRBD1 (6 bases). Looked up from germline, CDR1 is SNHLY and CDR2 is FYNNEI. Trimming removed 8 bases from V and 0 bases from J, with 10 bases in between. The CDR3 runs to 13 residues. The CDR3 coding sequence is TGTGCCAGCCTCAGGGGCCTGAACACTGAAGCTTTCTTT. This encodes CASLRGLNTEAFF.

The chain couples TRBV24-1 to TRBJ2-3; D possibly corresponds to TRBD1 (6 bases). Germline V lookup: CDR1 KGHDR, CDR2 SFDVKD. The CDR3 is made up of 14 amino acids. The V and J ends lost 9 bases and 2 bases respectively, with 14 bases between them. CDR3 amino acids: CATGVWDNTDTQYF. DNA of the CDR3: TGTGCCACCGGGGTCTGGGACAACACAGATACGCAGTATTTT.

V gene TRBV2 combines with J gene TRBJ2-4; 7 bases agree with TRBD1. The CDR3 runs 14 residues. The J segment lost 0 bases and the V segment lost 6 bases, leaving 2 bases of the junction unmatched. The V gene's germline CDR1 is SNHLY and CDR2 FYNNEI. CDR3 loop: CASRDREAKNIQYF. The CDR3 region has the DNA TGTGCCAGCAGAGACAGGGAAGCCAAAAACATTCAGTACTTC.

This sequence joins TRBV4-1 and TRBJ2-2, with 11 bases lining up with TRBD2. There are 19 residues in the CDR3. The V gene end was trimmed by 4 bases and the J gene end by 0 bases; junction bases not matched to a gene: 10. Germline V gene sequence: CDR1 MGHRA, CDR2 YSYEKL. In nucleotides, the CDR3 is TGCGCCAGCAGCCCCCGACTAGCGGGGTTTAACTCGAACACCGGGGAGCTGTTTTTT. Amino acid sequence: CASSPRLAGFNSNTGELFF.

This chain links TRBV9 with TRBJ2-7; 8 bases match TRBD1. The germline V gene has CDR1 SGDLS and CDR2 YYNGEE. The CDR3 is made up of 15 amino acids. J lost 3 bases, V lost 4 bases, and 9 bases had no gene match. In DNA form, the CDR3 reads TGTGCCAGCAGCTTAGACGGGACAGGTATCTACGAGCAGTACTTC. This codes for CASSLDGTGIYEQYF.

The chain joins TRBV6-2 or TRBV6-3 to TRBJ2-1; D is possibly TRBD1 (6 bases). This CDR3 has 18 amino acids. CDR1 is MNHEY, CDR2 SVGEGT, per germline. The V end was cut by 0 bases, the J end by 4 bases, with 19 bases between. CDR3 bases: TGTGCCAGCAGTTACTCGAGGGGGACACGAGGGACGTACAATGAGCAGTTCTTC. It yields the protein CASSYSRGTRGTYNEQFF.

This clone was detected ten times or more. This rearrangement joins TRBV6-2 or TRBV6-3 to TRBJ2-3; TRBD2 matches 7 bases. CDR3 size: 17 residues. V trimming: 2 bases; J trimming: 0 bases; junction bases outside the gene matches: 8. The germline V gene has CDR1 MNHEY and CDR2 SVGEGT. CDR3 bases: TGTGCCAGCAGTTACATTAGCGGGTCCTCTAGCACAGATACGCAGTATTTT. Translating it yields CASSYISGSSSTDTQYF.